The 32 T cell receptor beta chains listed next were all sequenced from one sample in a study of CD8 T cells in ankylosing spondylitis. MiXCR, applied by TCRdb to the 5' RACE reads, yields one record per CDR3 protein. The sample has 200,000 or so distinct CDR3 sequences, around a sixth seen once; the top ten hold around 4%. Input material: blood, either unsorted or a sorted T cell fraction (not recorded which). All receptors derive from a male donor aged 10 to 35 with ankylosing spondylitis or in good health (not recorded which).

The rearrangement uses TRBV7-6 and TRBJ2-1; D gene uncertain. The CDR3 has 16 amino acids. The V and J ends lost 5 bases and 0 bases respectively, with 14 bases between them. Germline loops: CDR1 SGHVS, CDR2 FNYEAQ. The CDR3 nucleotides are TGTGCCAGCAGCGGATCGGACGGCTTCTCCTACAATGAGCAGTTCTTC. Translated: CASSGSDGFSYNEQFF.

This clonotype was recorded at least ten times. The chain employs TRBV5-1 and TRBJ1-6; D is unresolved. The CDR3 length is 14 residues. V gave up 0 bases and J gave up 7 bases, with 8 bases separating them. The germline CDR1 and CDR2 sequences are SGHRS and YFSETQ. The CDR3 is CASSLAGPNSPLHF. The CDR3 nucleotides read TGCGCCAGCAGCTTGGCCGGACCCAATTCACCCCTCCACTTT.

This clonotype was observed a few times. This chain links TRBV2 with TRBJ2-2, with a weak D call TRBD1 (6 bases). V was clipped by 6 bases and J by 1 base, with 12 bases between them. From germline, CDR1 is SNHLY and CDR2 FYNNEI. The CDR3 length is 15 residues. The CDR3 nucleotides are TGTGCCAGCAGGGATCCAGGGGAGAACACCGGGGAGCTGTTTTTT. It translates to CASRDPGENTGELFF.

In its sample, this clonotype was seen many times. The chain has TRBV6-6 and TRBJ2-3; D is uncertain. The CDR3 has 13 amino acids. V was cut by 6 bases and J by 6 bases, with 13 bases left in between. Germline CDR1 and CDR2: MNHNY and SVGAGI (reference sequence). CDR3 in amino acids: CASSSGSEDTQYF. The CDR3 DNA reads TGTGCCAGCAGCTCCGGGTCCGAGGATACGCAGTATTTT.

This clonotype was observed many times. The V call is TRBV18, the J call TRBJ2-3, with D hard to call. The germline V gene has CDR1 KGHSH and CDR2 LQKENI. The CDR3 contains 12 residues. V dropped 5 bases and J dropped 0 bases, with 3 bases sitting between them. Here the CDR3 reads CASSTSTDTQYF. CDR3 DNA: TGTGCCAGCTCAACGAGCACAGATACGCAGTATTTT.

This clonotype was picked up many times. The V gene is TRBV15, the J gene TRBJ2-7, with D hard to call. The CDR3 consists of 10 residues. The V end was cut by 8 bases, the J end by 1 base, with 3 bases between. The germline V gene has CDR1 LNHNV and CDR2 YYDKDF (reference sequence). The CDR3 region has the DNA TGTGCCACCTCTTCCTACGAGCAGTACGTC. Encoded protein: CATSSYEQYV.

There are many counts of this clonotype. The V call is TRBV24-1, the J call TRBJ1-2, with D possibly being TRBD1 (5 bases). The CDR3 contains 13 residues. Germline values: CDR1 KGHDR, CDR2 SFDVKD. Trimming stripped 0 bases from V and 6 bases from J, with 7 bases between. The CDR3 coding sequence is TGTGCCACCAGTGATTTGCGGGGGGATGGCTACACCTTC. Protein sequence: CATSDLRGDGYTF.

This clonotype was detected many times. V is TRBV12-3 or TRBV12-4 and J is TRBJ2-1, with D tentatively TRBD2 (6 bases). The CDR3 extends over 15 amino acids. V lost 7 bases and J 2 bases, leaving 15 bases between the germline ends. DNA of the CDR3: TGTGCCAGCACCAAGGGACTGACAACCTACAATGAGCAGTTCTTC. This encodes CASTKGLTTYNEQFF.

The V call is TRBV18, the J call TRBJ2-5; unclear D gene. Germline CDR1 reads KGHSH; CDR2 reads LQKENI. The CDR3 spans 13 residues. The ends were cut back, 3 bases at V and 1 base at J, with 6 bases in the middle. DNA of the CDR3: TGTGCCAGCTCACCCTTATTCCAAGAGACCCAGTACTTC. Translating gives CASSPLFQETQYF. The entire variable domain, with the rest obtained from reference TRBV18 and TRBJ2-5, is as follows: NAGVMQNPRHLVRRRGQEARLRCSPMKGHSHVYWYRQLPEEGLKFMVYLQKENIIDESGMPKERFSAEFPKEGPSILRIQQVVRGDSAAYFCASSPLFQETQYFGPGTRLLVL.

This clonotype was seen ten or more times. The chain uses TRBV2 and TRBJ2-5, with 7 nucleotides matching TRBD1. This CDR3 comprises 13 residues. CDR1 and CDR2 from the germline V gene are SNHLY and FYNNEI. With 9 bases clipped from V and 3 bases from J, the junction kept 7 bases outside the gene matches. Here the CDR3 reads CASQWDSKETQYF. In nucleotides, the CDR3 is TGTGCCAGTCAATGGGACAGCAAAGAGACCCAGTACTTC.

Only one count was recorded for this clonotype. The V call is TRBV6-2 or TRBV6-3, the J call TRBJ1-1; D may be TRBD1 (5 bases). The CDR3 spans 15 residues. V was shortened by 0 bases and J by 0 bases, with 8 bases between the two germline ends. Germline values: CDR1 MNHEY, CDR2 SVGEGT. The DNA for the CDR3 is TGTGCCAGCAGTTACTCCCAGGGAGTGAACACTGAAGCTTTCTTT. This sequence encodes CASSYSQGVNTEAFF.

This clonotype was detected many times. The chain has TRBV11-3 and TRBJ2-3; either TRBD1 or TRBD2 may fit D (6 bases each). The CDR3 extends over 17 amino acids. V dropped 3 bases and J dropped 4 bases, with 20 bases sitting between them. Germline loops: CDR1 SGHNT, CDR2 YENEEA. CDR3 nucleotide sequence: TGTGCCAGCAGCTTGGTCCCGCGGGACATATGGGCAGATACGCAGTATTTT. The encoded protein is CASSLVPRDIWADTQYF.

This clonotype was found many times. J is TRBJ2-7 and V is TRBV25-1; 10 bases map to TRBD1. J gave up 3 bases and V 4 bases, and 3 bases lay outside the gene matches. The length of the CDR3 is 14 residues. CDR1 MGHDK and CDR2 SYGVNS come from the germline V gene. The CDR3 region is CASSGGQGIYEQYF. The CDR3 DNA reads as TGTGCCAGCAGTGGGGGACAGGGGATCTACGAGCAGTACTTC.

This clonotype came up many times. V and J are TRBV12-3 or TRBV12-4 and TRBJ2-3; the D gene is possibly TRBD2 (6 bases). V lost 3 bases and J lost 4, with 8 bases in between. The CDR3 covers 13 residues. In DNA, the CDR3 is TGTGCCAGCAGTTTCGGGGGTTCAGATACGCAGTATTTT. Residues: CASSFGGSDTQYF.

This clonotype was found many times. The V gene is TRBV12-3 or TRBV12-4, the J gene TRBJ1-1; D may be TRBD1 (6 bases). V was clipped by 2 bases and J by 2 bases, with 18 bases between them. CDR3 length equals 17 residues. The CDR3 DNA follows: TGTGCCAGCAGTTTACCCCGAGGCGACAGGAGAAACACTGAAGCTTTCTTT. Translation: CASSLPRGDRRNTEAFF.

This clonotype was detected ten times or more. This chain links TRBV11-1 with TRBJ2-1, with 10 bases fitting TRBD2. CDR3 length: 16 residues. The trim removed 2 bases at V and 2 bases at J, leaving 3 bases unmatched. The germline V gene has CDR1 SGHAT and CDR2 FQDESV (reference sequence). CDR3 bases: TGTGCCAGCAGCTTAAGAAGCGGGAGGGCCTACAATGAGCAGTTCTTC. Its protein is CASSLRSGRAYNEQFF.

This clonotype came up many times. This CDR3 reads CASSSLGDRANEQYF. CDR3 nucleotide sequence: TGCGCCAGCAGCTCCCTAGGAGACAGGGCGAACGAGCAGTACTTC. This chain uses TRBV5-1 with TRBJ2-7; 7 bases agree with TRBD1. V shed 3 bases, J shed 5 bases, and the junction held 11 bases outside the gene matches. Looked up from germline, CDR1 is SGHRS and CDR2 is YFSETQ. The CDR3 totals 15 residues.

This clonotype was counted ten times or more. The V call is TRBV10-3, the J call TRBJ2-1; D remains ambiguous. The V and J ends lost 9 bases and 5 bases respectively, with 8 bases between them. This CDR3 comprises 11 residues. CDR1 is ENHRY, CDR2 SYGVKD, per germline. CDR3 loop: CAIGWNNEQFF. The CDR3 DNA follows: TGTGCCATAGGGTGGAACAATGAGCAGTTCTTC.

CDR3 amino acids: CASTIQGYGYTF. In nucleotides, the CDR3 is TGTGCCAGTACCATACAGGGGTATGGCTACACCTTC. The chain recombines TRBV19 with TRBJ1-2, with TRBD1 matching over 7 bases. This CDR3 contains 12 residues. J was trimmed by 5 bases and V by 7 bases; bases with no gene match: 4. CDR1 and CDR2 from the germline V gene are LNHDA and SQIVND (reference sequence).

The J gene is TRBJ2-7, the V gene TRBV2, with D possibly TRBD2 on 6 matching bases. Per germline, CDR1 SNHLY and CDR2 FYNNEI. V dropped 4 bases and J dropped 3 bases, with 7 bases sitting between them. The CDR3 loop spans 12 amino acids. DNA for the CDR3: TGTGCCAGCAGTGGGGACTTCTACGAGCAGTACTTC. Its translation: CASSGDFYEQYF.

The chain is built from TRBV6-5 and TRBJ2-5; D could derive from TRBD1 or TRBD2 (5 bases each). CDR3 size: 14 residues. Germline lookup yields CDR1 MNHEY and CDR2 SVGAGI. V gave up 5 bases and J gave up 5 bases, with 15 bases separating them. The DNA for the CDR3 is TGTGCCAGCAGTGTCGGGGCCCTCGGTGAGACCCAGTACTTC. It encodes CASSVGALGETQYF.

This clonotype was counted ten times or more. The CDR3 here is CASRPVAGGSYNEQFF. Here the CDR3 DNA reads TGTGCCAGCAGACCAGTAGCGGGAGGTTCCTACAATGAGCAGTTCTTC. V usage is TRBV11-2 and J usage is TRBJ2-1, with 10 bases aligning to TRBD2. The CDR3 consists of 16 residues. With 6 bases clipped from V and 1 base from J, the junction kept 6 bases outside the gene matches. The germline gives CDR1 SGHAT, CDR2 FQNNGV.

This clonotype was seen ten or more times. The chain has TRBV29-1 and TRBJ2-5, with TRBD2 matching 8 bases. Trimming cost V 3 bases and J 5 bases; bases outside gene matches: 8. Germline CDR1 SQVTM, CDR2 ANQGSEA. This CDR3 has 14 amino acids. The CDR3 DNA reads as TGCAGCGTTGATTGGTTGCGGGGGGCTGAGACCCAGTACTTC. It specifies CSVDWLRGAETQYF.

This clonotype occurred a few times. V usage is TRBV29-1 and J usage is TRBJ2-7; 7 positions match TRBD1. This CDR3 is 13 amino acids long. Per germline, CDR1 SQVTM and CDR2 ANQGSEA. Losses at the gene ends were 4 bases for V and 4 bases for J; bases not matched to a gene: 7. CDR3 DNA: TGCAGCGTTGTCACCGAGGGACAGTACGAGCAGTACGTC. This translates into CSVVTEGQYEQYV.

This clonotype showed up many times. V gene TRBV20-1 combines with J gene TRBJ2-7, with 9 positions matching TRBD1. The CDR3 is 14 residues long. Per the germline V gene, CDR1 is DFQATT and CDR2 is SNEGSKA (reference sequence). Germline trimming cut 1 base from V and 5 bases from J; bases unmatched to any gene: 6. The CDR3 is CSARAGTGRDEQYF. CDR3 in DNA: TGCAGTGCTAGAGCAGGGACAGGGAGGGACGAGCAGTACTTC.

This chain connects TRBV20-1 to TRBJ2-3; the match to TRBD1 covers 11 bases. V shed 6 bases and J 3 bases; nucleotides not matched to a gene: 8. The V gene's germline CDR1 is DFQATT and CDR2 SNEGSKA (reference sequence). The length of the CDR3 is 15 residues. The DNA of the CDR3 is TGCAGTGCAAATAAAGGGACAGGGGGAACAGATACGCAGTATTTT. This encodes CSANKGTGGTDTQYF.

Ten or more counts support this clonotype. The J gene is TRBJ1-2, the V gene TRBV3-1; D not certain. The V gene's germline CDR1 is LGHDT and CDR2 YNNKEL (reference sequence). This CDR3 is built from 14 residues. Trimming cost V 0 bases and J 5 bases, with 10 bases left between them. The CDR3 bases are TGTGCCAGCAGCCAAGACGACGGCTATTATGGCTACACCTTC. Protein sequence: CASSQDDGYYGYTF.

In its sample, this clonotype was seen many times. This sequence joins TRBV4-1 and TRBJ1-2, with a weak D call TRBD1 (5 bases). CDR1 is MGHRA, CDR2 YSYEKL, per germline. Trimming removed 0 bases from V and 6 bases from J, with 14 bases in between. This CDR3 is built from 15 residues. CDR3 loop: CASSQDWTRSDGYTF. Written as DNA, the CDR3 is TGCGCCAGCAGCCAAGATTGGACACGATCGGATGGCTACACCTTC.

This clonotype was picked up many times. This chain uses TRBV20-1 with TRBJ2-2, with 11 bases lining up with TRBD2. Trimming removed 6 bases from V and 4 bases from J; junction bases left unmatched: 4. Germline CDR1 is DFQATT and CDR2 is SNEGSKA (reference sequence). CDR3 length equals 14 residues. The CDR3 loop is CSAIAGGSTGELFF. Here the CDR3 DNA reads TGCAGTGCGATAGCGGGAGGGTCCACCGGGGAGCTGTTTTTT.

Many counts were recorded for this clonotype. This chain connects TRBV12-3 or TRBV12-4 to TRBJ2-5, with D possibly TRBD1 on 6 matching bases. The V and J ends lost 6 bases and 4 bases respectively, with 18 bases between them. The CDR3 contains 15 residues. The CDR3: CASSPMGAQGETQYF. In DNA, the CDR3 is TGTGCCAGCAGCCCTATGGGGGCGCAAGGAGAGACCCAGTACTTC.

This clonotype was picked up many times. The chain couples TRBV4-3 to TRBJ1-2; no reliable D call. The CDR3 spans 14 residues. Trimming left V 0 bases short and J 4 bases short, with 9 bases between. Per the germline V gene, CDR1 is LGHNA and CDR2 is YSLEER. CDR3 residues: CASSQESTSYGYTF. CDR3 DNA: TGCGCCAGCAGCCAAGAATCCACTAGCTATGGCTACACCTTC.

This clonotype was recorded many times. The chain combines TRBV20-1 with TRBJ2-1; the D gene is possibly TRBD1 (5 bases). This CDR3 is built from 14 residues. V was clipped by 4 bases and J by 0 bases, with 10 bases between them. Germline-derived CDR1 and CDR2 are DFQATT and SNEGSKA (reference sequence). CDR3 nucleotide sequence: TGCAGTGCTAAAGACAGTCTCTCCTACAATGAGCAGTTCTTC. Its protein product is CSAKDSLSYNEQFF.